This T cell receptor (beta chain) was found in a study of CD8+CD57+ T cells in acquired aplastic anemia. Researchers used genomic DNA as the template to profile TCR beta VDJ and CDR3. TCRdb redid the calling of the reads with MiXCR, one entry per CDR3 protein. This sample has around 430,000 distinct CDR3 sequences, with approximately 33% found just once. In patients chosen for sequencing, flow cytometry had shown CD8+CD57+ cell expansion. This sequence originates from a human donor with aplastic anemia. Sequenced input: sorted CD4+, CD8+, or CD8+CD57+ T cells (not recorded which) from PBMCs.

Written as DNA, the CDR3 is TGTGCCAGCAAGACAGAGACAGGGGGCTTCTATGGCTACACCTTC. Its translation: CASKTETGGFYGYTF. The J gene is TRBJ1-2, the V gene TRBV6-1; 10 bases align to TRBD1. Per the germline V gene, CDR1 is MNHNS and CDR2 is SASEGT. Germline trimming cut 7 bases from V and 4 bases from J; bases unmatched to any gene: 9. This CDR3 is built from 15 residues.